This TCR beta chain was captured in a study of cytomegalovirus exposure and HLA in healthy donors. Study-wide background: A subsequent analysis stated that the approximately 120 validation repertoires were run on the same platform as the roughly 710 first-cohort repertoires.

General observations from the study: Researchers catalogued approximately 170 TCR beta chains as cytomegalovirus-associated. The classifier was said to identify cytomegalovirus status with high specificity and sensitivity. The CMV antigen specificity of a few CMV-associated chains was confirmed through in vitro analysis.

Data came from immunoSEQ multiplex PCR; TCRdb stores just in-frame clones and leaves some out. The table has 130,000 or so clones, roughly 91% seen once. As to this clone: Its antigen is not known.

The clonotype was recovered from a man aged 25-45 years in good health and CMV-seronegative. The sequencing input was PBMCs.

This CDR3 reads CASTEVRGIQYF. The CDR3 DNA sequence: TGTGCCAGCACCGAAGTAAGGGGGATTCAGTACTTC. The chain uses TRBV2 and TRBJ2-4, with D possibly TRBD1 on 6 matching bases. Deletions cut 7 bases from V and 10 bases from J, with 14 bases between. There are 12 residues in the CDR3. In germline, CDR1 is SNHLY, CDR2 FYNNEI. The full variable domain, completed using reference TRBV2 and TRBJ2-4, is EPEVTQTPSHQVTQMGQEVILRCVPISNHLYFYWYRQILGQKVEFLVSFYNNEISEKSEIFDDQFSVERPDGSNFTLKIRSTKLEDSAMYFCASTEVRGIQYFGAGTRLSVL.